The 20 T cell receptor beta chains presented below share a single source sample, sequenced in a study of T cell responses to AZD1222 COVID-19 vaccine. Libraries were prepared by immunoSEQ multiplex PCR; TCRdb keeps only in-frame clonotypes and omits some of them. The profile shows some 50,000 clones, 89% of them singletons. Specimen: peripheral blood, collected 28 days after the second AZD1222 dose. The source is an adult who received the AZD1222 COVID-19 vaccine.

This clone was counted once. The rearrangement joins TRBV6-5 to TRBJ1-2; unclear D gene. V lost 6 bases to trimming and J lost 4 bases, with 6 bases between them. Germline CDR1 reads MNHEY; CDR2 reads SVGAGI. The CDR3 contains 11 residues. CDR3 amino acids: CASSTSYGYTF. The CDR3, as DNA: TGTGCCAGCAGCACCAGCTATGGCTACACCTTC.

This clone has only one observation. This chain uses TRBV5-4 with TRBJ1-2, with TRBD1 matching over 9 bases. V gave up 5 bases and J gave up 8 bases; unmatched junction bases: 10. The CDR3 runs 14 residues. The germline gives CDR1 SGHNT, CDR2 YYREEE (reference sequence). This CDR3 is CASRRTGGPWGYTF. The DNA for the CDR3 is TGTGCCAGCAGACGAACAGGGGGCCCTTGGGGCTACACCTTC. The whole variable domain, filled in from reference TRBV5-4 and TRBJ1-2, reads ETGVTQSPTHLIKTRGQQVTLRCSSQSGHNTVSWYQQALGQGPQFIFQYYREEENGRGNFPPRFSGLQFPNYSSELNVNALELDDSALYLCASRRTGGPWGYTFGSGTRLTVV.

The chain joins TRBV10-1 to TRBJ2-7, with D perhaps matching TRBD1 (7 bases). Germline V gene lookup returns CDR1 WNHNN and CDR2 SYGVQD (reference sequence). The CDR3 contains 13 residues. The V gene lost 8 bases and the J gene lost 6 bases, with 17 bases spanning the gap. CDR3 sequence (DNA): TGCGCCAGCGGGGGGACAGCACGCTCCGAGCAGTACTTC. Translation: CASGGTARSEQYF.

The sample holds one count of this clone. This sequence joins TRBV29-1 and TRBJ1-5; 11 positions match TRBD1. V lost 6 bases and J lost 4; bases outside the gene matches: 5. CDR1 and CDR2 from the germline V gene are SQVTM and ANQGSEA. This CDR3 is built from 14 residues. The CDR3 sequence is CSVAGTGGNQPQHF. In DNA form, the CDR3 reads TGCAGCGTCGCCGGGACAGGGGGTAATCAGCCCCAGCATTTT.

This chain uses TRBV13 with TRBJ2-7; D gene unclear. This CDR3 is 14 amino acids long. V was cut by 0 bases and J by 0 bases, with 6 bases left in between. Germline CDR1 PRHDT, CDR2 FYEKMQ (reference sequence). The CDR3 nucleotides are TGTGCCAGCAGCTTAGGGGGTAGCTCCTACGAGCAGTACTTC. As protein: CASSLGGSSYEQYF.

V usage is TRBV27 and J usage is TRBJ1-5; 9 bases map to TRBD1. The length of the CDR3 is 13 residues. V lost 5 bases, J lost 4 bases, and 0 bases stayed unmatched. The germline V gene encodes CDR1 MNHEY and CDR2 SMNVEV (reference sequence). CDR3 nucleotide sequence: TGTGCCAGCAGTGGACAGGGGAATCAGCCCCAGCATTTT. It is translated as CASSGQGNQPQHF.

The CDR3 DNA sequence: TGTGCCAGCAGCTTAGCTCTCGGACAGACAAATCAGCCCCAGCATTTT. Encoded protein: CASSLALGQTNQPQHF. The V gene is TRBV7-9, the J gene TRBJ1-5, with D maybe TRBD1 (6 bases). CDR1 and CDR2 (germline): SEHNR, FQNEAQ (reference sequence). V gave up 0 bases and J gave up 4 bases, with 13 bases separating them. This CDR3 is 16 amino acids long.

The chain carries TRBV11-2 and TRBJ1-1; the D gene is possibly TRBD1 (5 bases). From germline, CDR1 is SGHAT and CDR2 FQNNGV. The CDR3 spans 15 residues. With 1 base removed from V and 0 bases from J, the gap between germline ends came to 9 bases. CDR3 residues: CASSLGYRLNTEAFF. In DNA, the CDR3 is TGTGCCAGCAGCTTAGGGTACAGGTTGAACACTGAAGCTTTCTTT.

The V call is TRBV27, the J call TRBJ2-3, with 8 bases matching TRBD2. Germline loops: CDR1 MNHEY, CDR2 SMNVEV (reference sequence). V dropped 6 bases and J dropped 1; count of bases not matched to a gene: 15. The CDR3 is made up of 18 amino acids. CDR3 sequence: CASSSRSAGGLGTDTQYF. CDR3 DNA sequence: TGTGCCAGCAGCTCCCGTTCGGCGGGAGGTCTAGGCACAGATACGCAGTATTTT.

The chain combines TRBV5-4 with TRBJ2-2, with D unclear. Germline-derived CDR1 and CDR2 are SGHNT and YYREEE (reference sequence). This CDR3 region has 14 residues. V shed 0 bases and J shed 3 bases, with 6 bases lying between them. The CDR3 sequence: CASSLAKHTGELFF. The CDR3 coding sequence is TGTGCCAGCAGCTTGGCAAAACACACCGGGGAGCTGTTTTTT. Drawing the rest from reference TRBV5-4 and TRBJ2-2, the complete variable domain is ETGVTQSPTHLIKTRGQQVTLRCSSQSGHNTVSWYQQALGQGPQFIFQYYREEENGRGNFPPRFSGLQFPNYSSELNVNALELDDSALYLCASSLAKHTGELFFGEGSRLTVL.

The rearrangement links TRBV5-1 to TRBJ2-2; D is undetermined. This CDR3 has 13 amino acids. From germline, CDR1 is SGHRS and CDR2 YFSETQ. Deletions cut 4 bases from V and 4 bases from J, with 8 bases between. The CDR3 loop is CASSLSVTGELFF. CDR3 nucleotides: TGCGCCAGCAGCCTTAGTGTCACCGGGGAGCTGTTTTTT.

V and J are TRBV10-1 and TRBJ2-3, with 14 bases lining up with TRBD2. The trim removed 1 base at V and 6 bases at J, leaving 3 bases unmatched. Germline V gene sequence: CDR1 WNHNN, CDR2 SYGVQD (reference sequence). The CDR3 length is 16 residues. CDR3 amino acids: CASSELRLAGGDTQYF. CDR3 bases: TGCGCCAGCAGTGAGTTAAGACTAGCGGGGGGGGATACGCAGTATTTT.

The genes are TRBV9 and TRBJ1-3; D not resolved. Germline V lookup: CDR1 SGDLS, CDR2 YYNGEE. The CDR3 is 17 amino acids. V was trimmed by 1 base and J by 0 bases, leaving 14 bases between them. The CDR3 DNA reads TGTGCCAGCAGCGTAACGGATGGGAGGACCTCTGGAAACACCATATATTTT. Translating gives CASSVTDGRTSGNTIYF.

The CDR3 coding sequence is TGCAGTGCCATCCTGAGGGATACGCAGTATTTT. Translating it yields CSAILRDTQYF. The chain recombines TRBV20-1 with TRBJ2-3, with D unclear. CDR3 size: 11 residues. In germline, CDR1 is DFQATT, CDR2 SNEGSKA (reference sequence). Trimming removed 6 bases at V and 6 bases at J, with 10 bases between.

This chain links TRBV11-2 with TRBJ1-1; D uncertain. Per germline, CDR1 SGHAT and CDR2 FQNNGV. The V end lost 2 bases, the J end lost 1 base, and 8 bases lay between the germline ends. CDR3 size: 14 residues. CDR3 nucleotides: TGTGCCAGCAGCTTAACCTTCAAGAACACTGAAGCTTTCTTT. Translation: CASSLTFKNTEAFF.

The sample holds one count of this clone. The chain employs TRBV10-1 and TRBJ1-5; perhaps TRBD1 as D (5 bases). CDR1 is WNHNN, CDR2 SYGVQD, per germline (reference sequence). Trimming cost V 10 bases and J 0 bases, with 16 bases left between them. This CDR3 is built from 15 residues. The CDR3 bases are TGCGCCACCCCATACAGGTTTCTTAGCAATCAGCCCCAGCATTTT. It encodes CATPYRFLSNQPQHF.

This clone was observed a handful of times. V gene TRBV11-2 combines with J gene TRBJ1-2; 7 nucleotides match TRBD1. The V gene's germline CDR1 is SGHAT and CDR2 FQNNGV. The V gene end was trimmed by 5 bases and the J gene end by 0 bases; junction bases not matched to a gene: 12. The CDR3 has 17 residues. This CDR3 is CASSPVYNRGTNYGYTF. For the CDR3, the DNA is TGTGCCAGCAGCCCCGTCTACAACAGGGGCACTAACTATGGCTACACCTTC. Combining the CDR3 with reference TRBV11-2 and TRBJ1-2 gives the whole variable domain EAGVAQSPRYKIIEKRQSVAFWCNPISGHATLYWYQQILGQGPKLLIQFQNNGVVDDSQLPKDRFSAERLKGVDSTLKIQPAKLEDSAVYLCASSPVYNRGTNYGYTFGSGTRLTVV.

The V and J genes are TRBV6-2 or TRBV6-3 and TRBJ1-5; 8 bases are shared with TRBD1. The CDR3 sequence is 14 residues long. Germline CDR1 MNHEY, CDR2 SVGEGT. The V gene end was trimmed by 6 bases and the J gene end by 4 bases; junction bases not matched to a gene: 5. CDR3 loop: CASSLTGGNQPQHF. The CDR3 DNA sequence: TGTGCCAGCAGCCTCACAGGGGGGAATCAGCCCCAGCATTTT.

This chain joins TRBV29-1 and TRBJ2-7; 8 nucleotides match TRBD2. This CDR3 has 14 amino acids. The germline V gene encodes CDR1 SQVTM and CDR2 ANQGSEA. The ends lost 8 bases at V and 3 bases at J; junction bases unmatched: 12. In nucleotides, the CDR3 is TGCAGCTTGCGACGGGAGGGCTGGTACTACGAGCAGTACTTC. As protein: CSLRREGWYYEQYF.

The J gene is TRBJ1-1, the V gene TRBV2; a weak D match, TRBD1 (5 bases). Germline CDR1 is SNHLY and CDR2 is FYNNEI. Trimming removed 6 bases from V and 4 bases from J, with 12 bases in between. The CDR3 extends over 13 amino acids. CDR3 residues: CASSRDQATEAFF. CDR3 bases: TGTGCCAGCAGCCGGGACCAGGCCACTGAAGCTTTCTTT.